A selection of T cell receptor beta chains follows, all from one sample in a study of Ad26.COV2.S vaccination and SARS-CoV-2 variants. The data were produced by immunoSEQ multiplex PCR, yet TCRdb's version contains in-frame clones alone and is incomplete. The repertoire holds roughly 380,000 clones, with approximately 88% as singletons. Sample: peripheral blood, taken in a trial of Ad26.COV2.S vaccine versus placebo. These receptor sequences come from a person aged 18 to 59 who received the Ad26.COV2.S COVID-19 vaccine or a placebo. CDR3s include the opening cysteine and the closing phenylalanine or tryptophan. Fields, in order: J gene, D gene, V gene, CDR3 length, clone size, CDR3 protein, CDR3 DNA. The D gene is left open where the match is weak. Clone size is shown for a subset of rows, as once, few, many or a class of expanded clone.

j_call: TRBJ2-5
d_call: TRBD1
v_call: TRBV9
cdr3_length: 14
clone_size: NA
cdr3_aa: CASSEGQGPETQYF
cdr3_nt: TGTGCCAGCAGCGAGGGACAGGGGCCAGAGACCCAGTACTTC

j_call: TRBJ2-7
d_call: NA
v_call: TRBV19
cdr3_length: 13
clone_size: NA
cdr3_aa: CASSIARGYEQYF
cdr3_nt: TGTGCCAGTAGTATAGCAAGGGGCTACGAGCAGTACTTC

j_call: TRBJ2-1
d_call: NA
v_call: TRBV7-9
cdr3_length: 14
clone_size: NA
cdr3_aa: CASSPRTSTHEQFF
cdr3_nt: TGTGCCAGCAGCCCCCGAACTAGTACCCATGAGCAGTTCTTC

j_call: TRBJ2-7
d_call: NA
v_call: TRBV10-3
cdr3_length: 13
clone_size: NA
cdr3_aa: CAISGQGGSEQYF
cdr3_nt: TGTGCCATCAGTGGACAGGGAGGCTCCGAGCAGTACTTC

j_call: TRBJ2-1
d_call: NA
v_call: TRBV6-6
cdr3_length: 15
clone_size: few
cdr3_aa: CASSYSTRRLEGQFF
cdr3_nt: TGTGCCAGCAGTTACTCCACCCGGAGGCTCGAAGGGCAGTTCTTC

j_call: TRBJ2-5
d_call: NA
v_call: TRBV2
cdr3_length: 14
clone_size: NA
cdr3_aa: CASNLPMNQETQYF
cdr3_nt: TGTGCCAGCAACCTCCCTATGAATCAAGAGACCCAGTACTTC

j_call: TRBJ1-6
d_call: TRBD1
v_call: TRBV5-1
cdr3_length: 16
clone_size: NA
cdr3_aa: CASSFGRDRGDSPLHF
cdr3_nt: TGCGCCAGCAGCTTTGGTCGGGACAGGGGGGATTCACCCCTCCACTTT

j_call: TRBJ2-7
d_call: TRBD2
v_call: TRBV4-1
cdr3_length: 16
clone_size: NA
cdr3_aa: CASSQYAAGGSYEQYF
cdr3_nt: TGCGCCAGCAGCCAATATGCCGCCGGGGGGAGCTACGAGCAGTACTTC

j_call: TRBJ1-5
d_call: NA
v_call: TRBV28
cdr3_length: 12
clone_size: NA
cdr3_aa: CASSLVNQPQHF
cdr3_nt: TGTGCCAGCAGTTTAGTAAATCAGCCCCAGCATTTT

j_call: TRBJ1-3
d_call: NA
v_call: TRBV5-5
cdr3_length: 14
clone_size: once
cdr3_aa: CASSQDLGGNTIYF
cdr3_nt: TGTGCCAGCAGCCAAGACCTAGGGGGAAACACCATATATTTT

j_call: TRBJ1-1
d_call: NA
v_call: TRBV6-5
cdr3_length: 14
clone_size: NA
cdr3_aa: CASSYVGANTEAFF
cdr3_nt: TGTGCCAGCAGTTACGTGGGGGCGAACACTGAAGCTTTCTTT

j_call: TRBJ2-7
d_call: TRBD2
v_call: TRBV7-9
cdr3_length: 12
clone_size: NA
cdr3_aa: CATEGLAGEQYF
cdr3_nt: TGTGCCACAGAGGGACTAGCAGGCGAGCAGTACTTC

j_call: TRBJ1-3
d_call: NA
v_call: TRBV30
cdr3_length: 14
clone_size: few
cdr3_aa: CAWSAQRTGNTIYF
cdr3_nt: TGTGCCTGGAGCGCTCAAAGAACCGGAAACACCATATATTTT